These T cell receptor beta chains were read from a single sample in a study of CD4 and CD8 cells across lung adenocarcinoma regions. TCRdb re-called the PCR reads with MiXCR, one entry per CDR3 protein. The top ten clones hold approximately 31% of a sample with under 20,000 distinct CDR3 sequences, 40% to 60% of them seen once. Sequencing was carried out using CD8+ T cells from the margin of a lung tumor. Receptor source: a male donor with lung adenocarcinoma. The CD4 and CD8 labels of this study may be unreliable. Both conserved end residues are part of each CDR3. D genes are given only for firm matches. Part of the rows lack a size; the others show once, few, many or a class for expanded clones.

j_call d_call clone_size v_call cdr3_nt cdr3_aa
TRBJ2-4 NA NA TRBV6-1 TGTGCCTGCCGTGACGCGGGGATGGGAGCCAGGGATACTCAGTACTTT CACRDAGMGARDTQYF
TRBJ1-1 NA NA TRBV7-2 TGTGCCAGCAGCCATGTATCCCGAGCTTTCTTT CASSHVSRAFF
TRBJ1-1 NA many TRBV11-2 TGTGCCAGCAGCTTAAACCCGAACACTGAAGCTTTCTTT CASSLNPNTEAFF
TRBJ2-5 NA medium-sized TRBV6-5 TGTGCCAGCAGTTACTCGGGAACAGACGGGACCCAGTACTTC CASSYSGTDGTQYF
TRBJ1-2 NA many TRBV6-1 TGTGCCAGCAGTGGTTTGACAGGCGGGTACTATGGCTACACCTTC CASSGLTGGYYGYTF
TRBJ2-7 NA NA TRBV10-1 TGCGCCAGCAGTGAGGGACTCCTTGCCTACGAGCAGTACTTC CASSEGLLAYEQYF
TRBJ2-1 NA NA TRBV6-1 TGTGCCAGCAAGGCCGGGCTATACAATGAGCAGTTCTTC CASKAGLYNEQFF
TRBJ2-1 NA NA TRBV6-4 TGTGCCAGCAGTGACGGTGACTCGGGGGTCTACAATGAGCAGTTCTTC CASSDGDSGVYNEQFF
TRBJ2-7 NA many TRBV12-3/TRBV12-4 TGTGCCAGCAGAGACAGGACCTACGAGCAGTACTTC CASRDRTYEQYF
TRBJ2-7 TRBD2 NA TRBV6-1 TGTGCCAGCAGACTTGGACTAGCGGGAGTGTACGAGCAGTACTTC CASRLGLAGVYEQYF
TRBJ2-5 TRBD2 NA TRBV20-1 TGCAGTGCTAAAACCTGGGAGGGTGTTAAGACCCAGTACTTC CSAKTWEGVKTQYF
TRBJ2-5 TRBD2 once TRBV7-2 TGTGCGGGGCCCGGCGGGAGGGACCGAAAGACCCAGTACTTC CAGPGGRDRKTQYF
TRBJ1-2 NA few TRBV6-5 TGTGCCAGCAGTTACCAACCGGGACACTATGGCTACACCTTC CASSYQPGHYGYTF
TRBJ2-3 NA NA TRBV10-1 TGCGCCGGCACTAGGACGGGAGCCACAGATACGCAGTATTTC CAGTRTGATDTQYF
TRBJ2-6 NA NA TRBV6-1 TGTGCCAGGGGGGAGGGGGGGGGGGCGGGGGGGGCCAACGTCCTGACTTTC CARGEGGGAGGANVLTF
TRBJ2-1 NA few TRBV29-1 TGCAGCGTTCTCTTAACTAGCCATGAGCAGTTCTTC CSVLLTSHEQFF
TRBJ1-2 NA many TRBV7-2 TGTGCCAGCAGCTTAGTAGGGGGGAAGGGCTATGGCTACACCTTC CASSLVGGKGYGYTF
TRBJ2-4 NA NA TRBV6-1 TGTGCCAGCAGTGAGGGGGAGCGACCCAAAAATACGCAGTACTTC CASSEGERPKNTQYF
TRBJ2-2 NA NA TRBV11-1 TGTGCCAGCAGCTTAGCGGTCCCACATGGGACCGGGGAGCTGTTTTTT CASSLAVPHGTGELFF
TRBJ2-7 NA once TRBV6-1 TGTGCCAGCCGGGTTGTGAGCACGGATACGCAGTACTTC CASRVVSTDTQYF
TRBJ1-2 NA NA TRBV27 TGTGCCAGCAGTCTTCGGGGATTAGGGGGCTATGGCTACACCTTC CASSLRGLGGYGYTF
TRBJ2-3 TRBD2 NA TRBV4-2 TGTGCCAGCAGCCCAAATGGGGTAGCGGGAGGGTCGGGAGATACGCAGTATTTT CASSPNGVAGGSGDTQYF
TRBJ2-5 TRBD1 NA TRBV4-1 TGCGCCAGGGGCCAAGGGGGCCGGGACCCAGAGACGCAGTACTTC CARGQGGRDPETQYF
TRBJ2-3 NA NA TRBV6-1 TGTGCGGGCATGGAGCGGCGGGACCCAGATACCCAGTACTTT CAGMERRDPDTQYF
TRBJ2-1 TRBD2 medium-sized TRBV14 TGTGCCAGCAGCCAACAAGCGGGGGTGTACAATGAGCAGTTCTTC CASSQQAGVYNEQFF
TRBJ1-1 NA medium-sized TRBV10-2 TGCGCCAGCAGTGACCTCAGGGAAGGGAACACTGAAGCTTTCTTT CASSDLREGNTEAFF
TRBJ2-7 NA many TRBV5-3 TGTGCCAGAAGCTTGCCTAGCAGGATCTACGAGCAGTACTTC CARSLPSRIYEQYF
TRBJ2-5 NA NA TRBV6-1 TGTGCCAGCAGTCAATACCAAGGTGGGGGGCACGAGACCCAGTACTTC CASSQYQGGGHETQYF
TRBJ2-3 NA many TRBV4-1 TGCGCCAGCAGCCAAGATTGGGCAGGCCCCCGGGCAGATACGCAGTATTTT CASSQDWAGPRADTQYF
TRBJ2-3 TRBD2 NA TRBV4-2 TGTGCCAGCAGCCAGCCGGGACTAGCGGGAGTTAGGTATTTT CASSQPGLAGVRYF
TRBJ2-7 TRBD2 many TRBV6-1 TGTGCCAGCAGTCCCGGGACTAACCCCTACGAGCAGTACTTC CASSPGTNPYEQYF
TRBJ2-3 NA many TRBV7-6 TGTGCCAGCAGCTCGACGGACCCCACAGATACGCAGTATTTT CASSSTDPTDTQYF